This T cell receptor (beta chain) was captured by sequencing in a study of T cells expressing NK-cell markers. Across the whole study: The authors derived TCR beta repertoires from sorted CD3+CD56+NKG2C+, CD3+CD56+NKG2C- and CD3+CD56-NKG2C+ T cells.

Broader study findings: The study left the HCMV specificity of expanded NKG2C+ T cell clones unresolved. Each of six donors carried dominant NKG2C+ clonotypes accounting for about 1.0-8% of CD8+ T cells.

The authors generated TCR beta cDNA through 5'RACE template switching with UMIs. Reanalyzing the 5' RACE reads, TCRdb keeps one entry per CDR3 protein, without DNA. The table for this sample gives about 160,000 distinct CDR3 sequences. With respect to this clonotype: Its antigen remains unidentified.

The CDR3 length is 15 residues. Looked up from germline, CDR1 is MDHEN and CDR2 is SYDVKM. The sequenced sample consisted of blood T cells: a sorted CD56 or NKG2C T cell subset, CD4+ or CD8+ T cells, or bulk PBMC T cells (not recorded which). The chain recombines TRBV28 with TRBJ2-2; TCRdb selects TRBD1, and the lack of DNA leaves this call unchecked. The receptor was derived from a woman aged 18-69 years in good health. The CDR3 loop is CASSPIVSEYGELFF. Looking up the rest from reference TRBV28 and TRBJ2-2 gives the full variable domain: DVKVTQSSRYLVKRTGEKVFLECVQDMDHENMFWYRQDPGLGLRLIYFSYDVKMKEKGDIPEGYSVSREKKERFSLILESASTNQTSMYLCASSPIVSEYGELFFGEGSRLTVL.